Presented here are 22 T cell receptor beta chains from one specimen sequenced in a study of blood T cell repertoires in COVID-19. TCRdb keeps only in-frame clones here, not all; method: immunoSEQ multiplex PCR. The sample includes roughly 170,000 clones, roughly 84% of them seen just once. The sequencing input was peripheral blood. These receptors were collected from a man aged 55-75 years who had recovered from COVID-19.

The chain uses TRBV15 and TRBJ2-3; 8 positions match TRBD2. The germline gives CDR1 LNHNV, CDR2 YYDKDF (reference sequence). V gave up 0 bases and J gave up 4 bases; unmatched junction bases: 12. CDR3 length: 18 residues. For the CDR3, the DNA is TGTGCCACCAGCAGAGATTTTGCGGGGGGCCCCCCCGCAGATACGCAGTATTTT. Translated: CATSRDFAGGPPADTQYF.

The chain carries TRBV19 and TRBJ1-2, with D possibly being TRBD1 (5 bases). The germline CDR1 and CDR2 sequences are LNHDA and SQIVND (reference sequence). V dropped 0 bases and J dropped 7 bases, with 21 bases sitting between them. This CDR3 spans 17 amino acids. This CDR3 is CASSIDYGQGRLSGYTF. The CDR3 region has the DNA TGTGCCAGTAGTATAGATTACGGGCAGGGTAGGCTTTCTGGCTACACCTTC.

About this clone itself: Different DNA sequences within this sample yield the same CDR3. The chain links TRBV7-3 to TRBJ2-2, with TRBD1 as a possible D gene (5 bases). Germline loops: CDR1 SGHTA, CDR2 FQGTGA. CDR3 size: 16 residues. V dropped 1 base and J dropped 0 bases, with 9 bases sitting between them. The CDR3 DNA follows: TGTGCCAGCAGCTTAAATCCAGGGCCGAACACCGGGGAGCTGTTTTTT. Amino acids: CASSLNPGPNTGELFF.

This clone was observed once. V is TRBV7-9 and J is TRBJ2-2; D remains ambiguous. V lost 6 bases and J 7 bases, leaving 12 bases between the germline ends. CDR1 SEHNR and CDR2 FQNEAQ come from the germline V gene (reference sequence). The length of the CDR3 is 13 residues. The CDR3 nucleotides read TGTGCCAGCAGTCGGTGGGCCGACGGGGAGCTGTTTTTT. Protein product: CASSRWADGELFF.

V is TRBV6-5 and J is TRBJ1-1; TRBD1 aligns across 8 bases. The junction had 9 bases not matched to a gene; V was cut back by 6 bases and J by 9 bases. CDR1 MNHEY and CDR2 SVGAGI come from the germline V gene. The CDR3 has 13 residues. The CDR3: CASSGQGSRKAFF. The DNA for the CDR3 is TGTGCCAGCAGCGGACAGGGTAGCAGGAAAGCTTTCTTT.

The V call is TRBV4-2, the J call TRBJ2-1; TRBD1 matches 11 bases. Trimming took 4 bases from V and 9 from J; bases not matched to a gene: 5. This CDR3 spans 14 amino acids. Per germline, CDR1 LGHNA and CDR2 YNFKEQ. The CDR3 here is CASSRTGTGGEQFF. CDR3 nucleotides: TGTGCCAGCAGCCGAACCGGGACAGGGGGTGAGCAGTTCTTC.

DNA of the CDR3: TGTGCCAGCAGCACCCGGGACAGGGGTTCACCCCTCCACTTT. Its protein is CASSTRDRGSPLHF. The V and J genes are TRBV3-1 (or the pseudogene TRBV3-2) and TRBJ1-6, with 10 bases matching TRBD1. V trimming: 5 bases; J trimming: 9 bases; junction bases outside the gene matches: 4. CDR3 length: 14 amino acids. Germline V gene lookup returns CDR1 LGHDT and CDR2 YNNKEL (reference sequence).

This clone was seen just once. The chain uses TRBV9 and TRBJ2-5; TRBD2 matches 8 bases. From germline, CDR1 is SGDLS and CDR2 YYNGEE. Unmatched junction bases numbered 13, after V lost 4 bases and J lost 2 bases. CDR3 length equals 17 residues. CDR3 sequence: CASSRRAGGAGQETQYF. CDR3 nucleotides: TGTGCCAGCAGCCGACGGGCCGGGGGGGCCGGGCAAGAGACCCAGTACTTC.

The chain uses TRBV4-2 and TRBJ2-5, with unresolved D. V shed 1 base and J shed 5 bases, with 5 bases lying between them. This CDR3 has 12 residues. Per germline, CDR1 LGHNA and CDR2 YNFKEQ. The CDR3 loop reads CASSQGVETQYF. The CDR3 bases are TGTGCCAGCAGCCAAGGAGTGGAGACCCAGTACTTC.

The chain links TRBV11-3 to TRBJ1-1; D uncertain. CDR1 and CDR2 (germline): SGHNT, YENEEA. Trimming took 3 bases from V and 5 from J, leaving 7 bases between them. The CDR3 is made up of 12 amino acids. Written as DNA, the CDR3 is TGTGCCAGCAGCTTGGGCGAGACTGAAGCTTTCTTT. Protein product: CASSLGETEAFF.

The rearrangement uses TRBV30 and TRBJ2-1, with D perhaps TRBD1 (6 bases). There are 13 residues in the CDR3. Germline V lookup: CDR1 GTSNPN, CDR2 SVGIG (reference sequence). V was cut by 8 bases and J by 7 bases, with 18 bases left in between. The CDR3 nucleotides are TGTGCCCAGCGGTTGGGGGCGGCAAATGAGCAGTTCTTC. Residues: CAQRLGAANEQFF.

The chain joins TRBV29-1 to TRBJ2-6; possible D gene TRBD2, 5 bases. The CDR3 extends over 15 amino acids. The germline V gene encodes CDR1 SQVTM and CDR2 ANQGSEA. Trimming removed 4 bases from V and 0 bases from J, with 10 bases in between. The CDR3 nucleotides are TGCAGCGTTGCAAAAGGGAGCTCTGGGGCCAACGTCCTGACTTTC. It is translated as CSVAKGSSGANVLTF.

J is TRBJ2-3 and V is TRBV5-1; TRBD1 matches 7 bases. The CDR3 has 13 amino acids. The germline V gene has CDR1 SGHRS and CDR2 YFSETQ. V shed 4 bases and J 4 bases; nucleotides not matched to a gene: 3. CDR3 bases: TGCGCCAGCAGCGTTACAGGGGCAGATACGCAGTATTTT. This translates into CASSVTGADTQYF.

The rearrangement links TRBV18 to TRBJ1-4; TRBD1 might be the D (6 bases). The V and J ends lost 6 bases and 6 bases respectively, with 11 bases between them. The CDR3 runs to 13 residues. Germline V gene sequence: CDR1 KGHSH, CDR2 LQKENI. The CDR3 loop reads CASSLGADEKLFF. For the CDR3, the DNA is TGTGCCAGCTCTCTGGGGGCGGATGAAAAACTGTTTTTT.

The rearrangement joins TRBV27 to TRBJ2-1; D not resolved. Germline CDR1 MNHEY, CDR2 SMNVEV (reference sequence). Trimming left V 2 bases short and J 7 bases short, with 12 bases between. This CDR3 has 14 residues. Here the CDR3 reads CASSLISNRNEQFF. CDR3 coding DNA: TGTGCCAGCAGTTTAATAAGCAACCGTAATGAGCAGTTCTTC.

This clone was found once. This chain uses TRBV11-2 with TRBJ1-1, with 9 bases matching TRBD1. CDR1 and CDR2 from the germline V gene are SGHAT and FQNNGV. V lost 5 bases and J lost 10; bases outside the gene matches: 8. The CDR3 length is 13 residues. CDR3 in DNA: TGTGCCAGCAGCGCGGGACAGGGAATTGGAGCTTTCTTT. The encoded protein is CASSAGQGIGAFF.

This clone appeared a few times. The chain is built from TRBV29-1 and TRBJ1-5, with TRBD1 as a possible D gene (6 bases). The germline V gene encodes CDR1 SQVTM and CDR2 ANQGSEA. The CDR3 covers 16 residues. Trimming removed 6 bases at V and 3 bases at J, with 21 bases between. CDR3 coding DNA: TGCAGCGTCTACACCGGACAGTCGGGTAACAATCAGCCCCAGCATTTT. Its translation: CSVYTGQSGNNQPQHF.

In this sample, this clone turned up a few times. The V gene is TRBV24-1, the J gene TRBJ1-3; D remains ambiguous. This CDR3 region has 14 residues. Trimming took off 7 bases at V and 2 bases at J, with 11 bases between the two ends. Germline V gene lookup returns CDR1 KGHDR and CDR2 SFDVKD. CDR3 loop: CATRDGGTGNTIYF. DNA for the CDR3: TGTGCCACCAGGGATGGAGGGACTGGAAACACCATATATTTT.

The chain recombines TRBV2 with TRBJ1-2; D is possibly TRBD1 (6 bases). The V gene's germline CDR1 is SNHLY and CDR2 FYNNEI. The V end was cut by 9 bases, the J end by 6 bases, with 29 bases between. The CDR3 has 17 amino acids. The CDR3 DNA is TGTGCCAGTCTGCCCAGGGGTTGGTGGGGTGGTAGTAATGGCTACACCTTC. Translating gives CASLPRGWWGGSNGYTF.

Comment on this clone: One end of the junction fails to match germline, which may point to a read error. CDR3 sequence: CASSDGGCNTPLHF. The CDR3 bases are TGCGCCAGCAGTGACGGGGGATGTAATACACCCCTCCACTTT. The chain uses TRBV10-1 and TRBJ1-6; a weak D match, TRBD1 (5 bases). CDR3 length: 14 amino acids. Germline V gene lookup returns CDR1 WNHNN and CDR2 SYGVQD (reference sequence).

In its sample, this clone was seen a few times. The DNA for the CDR3 is TGCGCCAGCAGTCAATCAAGGGGAGGGAGGGACACTGAAGCTTTCTTT. This gives the protein CASSQSRGGRDTEAFF. This chain uses TRBV23-1 with TRBJ1-1; TRBD1 might be the D (5 bases). TRBV23-1 belongs to the ORF category, with a function that is uncertain. The CDR3 sequence is 16 residues long. V was cut by 0 bases and J by 3 bases, with 14 bases left in between.

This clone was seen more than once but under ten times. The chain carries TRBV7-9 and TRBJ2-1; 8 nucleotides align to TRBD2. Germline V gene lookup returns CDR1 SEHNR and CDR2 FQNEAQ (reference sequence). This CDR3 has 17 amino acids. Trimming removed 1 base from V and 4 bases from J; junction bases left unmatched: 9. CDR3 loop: CASSLGVGGGPYNEQFF. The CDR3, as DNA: TGTGCCAGCAGCTTAGGAGTCGGCGGGGGGCCTTACAATGAGCAGTTCTTC. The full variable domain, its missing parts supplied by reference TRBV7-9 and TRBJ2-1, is DTGVSQNPRHKITKRGQNVTFRCDPISEHNRLYWYRQTLGQGPEFLTYFQNEAQLEKSRLLSDRFSAERPKGSFSTLEIQRTEQGDSAMYLCASSLGVGGGPYNEQFFGPGTRLTVL.